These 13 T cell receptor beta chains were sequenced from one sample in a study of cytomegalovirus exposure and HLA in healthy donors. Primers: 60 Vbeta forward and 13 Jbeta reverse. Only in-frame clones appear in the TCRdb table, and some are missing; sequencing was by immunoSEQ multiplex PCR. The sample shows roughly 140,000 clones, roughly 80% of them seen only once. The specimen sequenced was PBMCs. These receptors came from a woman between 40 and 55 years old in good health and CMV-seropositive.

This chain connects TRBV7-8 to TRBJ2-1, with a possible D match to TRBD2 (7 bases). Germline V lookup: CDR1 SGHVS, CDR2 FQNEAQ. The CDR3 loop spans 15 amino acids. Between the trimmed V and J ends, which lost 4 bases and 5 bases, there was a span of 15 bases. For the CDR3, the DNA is TGTGCCAGCAGCTCCGCGGGGGCCCTCAACAATGAGCAGTTCTTC. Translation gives CASSSAGALNNEQFF.

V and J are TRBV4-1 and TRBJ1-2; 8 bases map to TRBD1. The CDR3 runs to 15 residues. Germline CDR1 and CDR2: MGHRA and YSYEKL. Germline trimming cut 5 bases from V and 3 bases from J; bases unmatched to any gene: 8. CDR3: CASSSGQGLHYGYTF. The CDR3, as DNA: TGCGCCAGCAGCTCCGGACAGGGATTACACTATGGCTACACCTTC.

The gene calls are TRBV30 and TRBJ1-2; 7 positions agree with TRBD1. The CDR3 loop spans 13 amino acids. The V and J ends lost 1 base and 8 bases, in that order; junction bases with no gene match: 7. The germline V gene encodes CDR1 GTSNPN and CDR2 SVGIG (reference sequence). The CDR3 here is CAWSASTGPGYTF. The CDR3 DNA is TGTGCCTGGAGTGCCTCGACAGGGCCCGGCTACACCTTC.

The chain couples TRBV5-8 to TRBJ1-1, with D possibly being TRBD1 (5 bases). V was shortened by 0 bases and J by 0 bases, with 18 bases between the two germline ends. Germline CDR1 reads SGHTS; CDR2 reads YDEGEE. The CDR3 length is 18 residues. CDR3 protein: CASSLEPGGRVLNTEAFF. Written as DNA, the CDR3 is TGTGCCAGCAGCTTGGAACCCGGGGGACGAGTACTGAACACTGAAGCTTTCTTT. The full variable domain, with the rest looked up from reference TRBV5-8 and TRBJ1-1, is EAGVTQSPTHLIKTRGQQATLRCSPISGHTSVYWYQQALGLGLQFLLWYDEGEERNRGNFPPRFSGRQFPNYSSELNVNALELEDSALYLCASSLEPGGRVLNTEAFFGQGTRLTVV.

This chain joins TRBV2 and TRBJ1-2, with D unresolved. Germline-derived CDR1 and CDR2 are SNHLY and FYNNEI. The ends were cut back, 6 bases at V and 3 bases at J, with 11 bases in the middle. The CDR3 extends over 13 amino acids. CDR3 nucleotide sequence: TGTGCCAGCAGCGTAATGAGAGACTATGGCTACACCTTC. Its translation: CASSVMRDYGYTF.

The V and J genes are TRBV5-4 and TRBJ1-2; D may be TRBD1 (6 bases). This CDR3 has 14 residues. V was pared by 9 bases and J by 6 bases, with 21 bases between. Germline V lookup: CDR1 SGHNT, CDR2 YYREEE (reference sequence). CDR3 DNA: TGTGCCACCTCGGAAGCGGGGGGCTACGATGGCTACACCTTC. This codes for CATSEAGGYDGYTF. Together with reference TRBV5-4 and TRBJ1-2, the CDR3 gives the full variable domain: ETGVTQSPTHLIKTRGQQVTLRCSSQSGHNTVSWYQQALGQGPQFIFQYYREEENGRGNFPPRFSGLQFPNYSSELNVNALELDDSALYLCATSEAGGYDGYTFGSGTRLTVV.

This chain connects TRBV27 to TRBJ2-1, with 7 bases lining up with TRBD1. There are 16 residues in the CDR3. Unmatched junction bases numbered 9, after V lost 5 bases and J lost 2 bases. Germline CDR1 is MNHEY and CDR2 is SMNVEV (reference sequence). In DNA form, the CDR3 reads TGTGCCAGCAGTGCCTCGGGGCAGGGGGCCTACAATGAGCAGTTCTTC. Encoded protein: CASSASGQGAYNEQFF.

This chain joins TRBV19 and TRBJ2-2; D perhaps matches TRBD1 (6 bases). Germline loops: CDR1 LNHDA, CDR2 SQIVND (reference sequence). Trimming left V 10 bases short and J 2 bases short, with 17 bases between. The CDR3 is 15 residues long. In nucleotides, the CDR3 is TGTGCCACAAGGGGGAGTGGATACAACACCGGGGAGCTGTTTTTT. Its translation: CATRGSGYNTGELFF.

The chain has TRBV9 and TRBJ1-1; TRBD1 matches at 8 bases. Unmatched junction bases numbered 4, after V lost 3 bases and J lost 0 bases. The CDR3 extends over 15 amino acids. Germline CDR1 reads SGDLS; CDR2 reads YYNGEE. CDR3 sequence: CASSAPTGVNTEAFF. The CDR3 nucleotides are TGTGCCAGCAGCGCCCCGACAGGGGTGAACACTGAAGCTTTCTTT.

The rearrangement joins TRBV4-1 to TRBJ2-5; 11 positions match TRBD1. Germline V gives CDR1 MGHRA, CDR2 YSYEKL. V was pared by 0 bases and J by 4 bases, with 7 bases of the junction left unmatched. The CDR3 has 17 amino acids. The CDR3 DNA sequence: TGCGCCAGCAGCCAAGATAATGGACAGGGGGCCGGAGAGACCCAGTACTTC. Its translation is CASSQDNGQGAGETQYF.

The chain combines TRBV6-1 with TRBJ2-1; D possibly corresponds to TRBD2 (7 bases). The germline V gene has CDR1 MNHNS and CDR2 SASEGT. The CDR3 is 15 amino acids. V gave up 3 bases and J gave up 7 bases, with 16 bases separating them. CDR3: CASSDRLGGLNEQFF. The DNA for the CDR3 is TGTGCCAGCAGTGACCGACTGGGGGGGCTAAATGAGCAGTTCTTC.

The CDR3 coding sequence is TGTGCCAGCAGCTTGGTGGGAATTAGCGGGAAGGAGACCCAGTACTTC. Protein product: CASSLVGISGKETQYF. The chain links TRBV5-4 to TRBJ2-5; the match to TRBD2 covers 8 bases. This CDR3 is built from 16 residues. Per the germline V gene, CDR1 is SGHNT and CDR2 is YYREEE (reference sequence). The V and J ends lost 0 bases and 5 bases, in that order; junction bases with no gene match: 9.

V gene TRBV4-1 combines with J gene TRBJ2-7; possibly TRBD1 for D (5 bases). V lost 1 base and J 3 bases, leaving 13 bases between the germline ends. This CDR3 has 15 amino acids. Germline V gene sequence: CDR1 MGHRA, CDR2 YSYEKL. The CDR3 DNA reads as TGCGCCAGCAGCCAAGTCCTACAGGAAATCTACGAGCAGTACTTC. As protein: CASSQVLQEIYEQYF.